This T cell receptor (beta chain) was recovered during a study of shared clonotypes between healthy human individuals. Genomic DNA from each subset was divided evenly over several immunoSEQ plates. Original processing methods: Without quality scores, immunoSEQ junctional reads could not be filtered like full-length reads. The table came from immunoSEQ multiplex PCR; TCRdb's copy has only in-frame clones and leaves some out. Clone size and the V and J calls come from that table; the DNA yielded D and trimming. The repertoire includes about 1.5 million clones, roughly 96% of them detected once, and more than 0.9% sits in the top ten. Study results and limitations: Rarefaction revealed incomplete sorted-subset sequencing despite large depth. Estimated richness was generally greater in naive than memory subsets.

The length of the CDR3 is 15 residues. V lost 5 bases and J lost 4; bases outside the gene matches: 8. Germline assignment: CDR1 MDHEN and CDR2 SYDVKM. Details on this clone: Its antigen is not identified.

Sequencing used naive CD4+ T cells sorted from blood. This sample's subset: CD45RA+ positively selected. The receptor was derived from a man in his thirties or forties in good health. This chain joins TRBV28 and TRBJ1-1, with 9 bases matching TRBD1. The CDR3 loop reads CASSPLTGGATEAFF. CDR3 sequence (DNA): TGTGCCAGCAGTCCCCTGACAGGGGGAGCCACTGAAGCTTTCTTT.